A single sample is the source of the 10 T cell receptor beta chains below, sequenced in a study of blood T cell dynamics during melanoma immunotherapy. Time point specified: pre-treatment baseline. The data were produced by immunoSEQ multiplex PCR, yet TCRdb's version contains in-frame clones alone and is incomplete. The data hold around 10,000 clones, with over 80% observed a single time. The sequencing here drew on blood, taken from a patient treated with checkpoint blockade. The source of these receptors is a human donor with melanoma.

V gene TRBV4-1 combines with J gene TRBJ2-1, with 10 bases identical to TRBD1. The J segment lost 0 bases and the V segment lost 1 base, leaving 9 bases of the junction unmatched. This CDR3 is built from 19 residues. The germline V gene encodes CDR1 MGHRA and CDR2 YSYEKL. The chain's CDR3 is CASSQGTGQGQSSYNEQFF. In DNA form, the CDR3 reads TGCGCCAGCAGCCAAGGTACGGGACAGGGGCAGAGCTCCTACAATGAGCAGTTCTTC.

The chain is built from TRBV6-1 and TRBJ2-1, with a weak D call TRBD2 (6 bases). The germline V gene encodes CDR1 MNHNS and CDR2 SASEGT. Trimming removed 10 bases at V and 5 bases at J, with 18 bases between. This CDR3 is 14 amino acids long. The CDR3 DNA follows: TGTGCCACCAGGGACTCCGGGAAACACAATGAGCAGTTCTTC. It is translated as CATRDSGKHNEQFF.

This chain links TRBV7-9 with TRBJ2-3; D not resolved. Trimming cost V 2 bases and J 0 bases, with 3 bases left between them. Germline V CDR1 and CDR2: SEHNR, FQNEAQ (reference sequence). The CDR3 has 13 residues. CDR3 bases: TGTGCCAGCAGCTTATTAAGCACAGATACGCAGTATTTT. Translating it yields CASSLLSTDTQYF.

The rearrangement links TRBV5-1 to TRBJ1-2, with D maybe TRBD1 (5 bases). Between the trimmed V and J ends, which lost 0 bases and 4 bases, there was a span of 13 bases. Looked up from germline, CDR1 is SGHRS and CDR2 is YFSETQ. This CDR3 spans 15 amino acids. Written as DNA, the CDR3 is TGCGCCAGCAGCTTGGCCCCGGGGCAGGGCTATGGCTACACCTTC. Its translation: CASSLAPGQGYGYTF.

V gene TRBV7-9 combines with J gene TRBJ1-2, with a tentative D call TRBD1 (6 bases). The germline V gene encodes CDR1 SEHNR and CDR2 FQNEAQ (reference sequence). V gave up 4 bases and J gave up 2 bases, with 14 bases separating them. The CDR3 has 15 residues. CDR3 region: CASSSRRGLNYGYTF. For the CDR3, the DNA is TGTGCCAGCAGCTCCCGGAGGGGGTTGAACTATGGCTACACCTTC.

The chain has TRBV19 and TRBJ1-1; D is unclear. This CDR3 comprises 14 residues. V shed 7 bases and J shed 0 bases, with 12 bases lying between them. CDR1 and CDR2 from the germline V gene are LNHDA and SQIVND (reference sequence). The CDR3 sequence: CASNGEGMNTEAFF. The CDR3 nucleotides are TGTGCCAGTAATGGGGAGGGTATGAACACTGAAGCTTTCTTT.

The rearrangement uses TRBV7-8 and TRBJ1-2; D uncertain. Trimming left V 5 bases short and J 8 bases short, with 21 bases between. Germline V gene lookup returns CDR1 SGHVS and CDR2 FQNEAQ. This CDR3 is built from 15 residues. The CDR3 bases are TGTGCCAGCAGCCTAGGGAGCCGTCTACTATGGGGCTACACCTTC. Amino acid sequence: CASSLGSRLLWGYTF.

V is TRBV11-2 and J is TRBJ1-2, with D tentatively TRBD1 (5 bases). CDR3 size: 14 residues. V dropped 6 bases and J dropped 4 bases, with 15 bases sitting between them. CDR1 is SGHAT and CDR2 is FQNNGV in the germline V gene. CDR3 bases: TGTGCCAGCAGGAAACAGGCTTTCCCCTATGGCTACACCTTC. Residues: CASRKQAFPYGYTF.

This clone came up once. The CDR3 protein is CASSPNGPGEENTEAFF. The DNA of the CDR3 is TGCGCCAGCAGCCCAAACGGTCCGGGGGAGGAGAACACTGAAGCTTTCTTT. The chain joins TRBV4-1 to TRBJ1-1, with D possibly being TRBD1 (5 bases). V dropped 4 bases and J dropped 1 base, with 19 bases sitting between them. CDR1 is MGHRA and CDR2 is YSYEKL in the germline V gene. This CDR3 region has 17 residues.

This CDR3 is CASEDRENTEAFF. The CDR3 region has the DNA TGTGCCAGTGAAGACAGGGAGAACACTGAAGCTTTCTTT. The V and J genes are TRBV19 and TRBJ1-1, with 7 bases that match TRBD1. The germline V gene has CDR1 LNHDA and CDR2 SQIVND (reference sequence). V lost 8 bases to trimming and J lost 1 base; unmatched junction nucleotides: 4. This CDR3 region has 13 residues. Based on the CDR3 plus reference TRBV19 and TRBJ1-1, the full variable domain is DGGITQSPKYLFRKEGQNVTLSCEQNLNHDAMYWYRQDPGQGLRLIYYSQIVNDFQKGDIAEGYSVSREKKESFPLTVTSAQKNPTAFYLCASEDRENTEAFFGQGTRLTVV.